This T cell receptor beta chain appears in the sequencing data of a study of beta chain features in type 1 diabetes. Findings of the study overall: TCRB CDR3s were moderately but significantly shorter in Type 1 diabetes patients in all four CD4+ subsets.

This clone was seen only a few times. The antigen remains undetermined. Trimming removed 5 bases at V and 3 bases at J, with 7 bases between. Germline assignment: CDR1 SGHAT and CDR2 FQNNGV. The CDR3 loop spans 12 amino acids. Sequenced material consisted of expressed TCRB transcripts (all of the isolated RNA was reverse transcribed). Assay: immunoSEQ multiplex PCR; the TCRdb copy retains only in-frame clones and omits some. The sample contains roughly 180,000 clones, 7.8% of which appear only once. The chain recombines TRBV11-2 with TRBJ2-5; D gene unclear. Sequencing was performed on central memory CD4+ T cells from blood. The clonotype comes from a woman between 35 and 50 years old with type 1 diabetes. The CDR3 loop is CASSQAKETQYF. The CDR3 nucleotides read TGTGCCAGCAGCCAAGCTAAAGAGACCCAGTACTTC.